What follows are 21 T cell receptor beta chains derived from one specimen sequenced in a study of neurological immune-mediated disorders. TCRdb passed the 5' RACE reads through MiXCR, listing each CDR3 protein once. The profile shows about 16,000 distinct CDR3 sequences, roughly 9% of them singletons. The source material was CD8+ T cells from blood. The receptor source for this set is a man in his fifties or sixties in good health.

This clonotype was detected ten times or more. The V gene is TRBV10-1, the J gene TRBJ1-5, with unresolved D. Germline loops: CDR1 WNHNN, CDR2 SYGVQD (reference sequence). CDR3 length equals 12 residues. Trimming left V 7 bases short and J 0 bases short, with 4 bases between. The CDR3 DNA sequence: TGCGCCAGCACTATTAGCAATCAGCCCCAGCATTTT. It translates to CASTISNQPQHF.

There are many counts of this clonotype. The chain has TRBV29-1 and TRBJ1-2; D remains ambiguous. V lost 5 bases and J 6 bases, leaving 22 bases between the germline ends. CDR3 length: 15 amino acids. The germline V gene has CDR1 SQVTM and CDR2 ANQGSEA. The DNA of the CDR3 is TGCAGCGTTCCTCGGAGGCTGGGGAAAGTGGATGGCTACACCTTC. As protein: CSVPRRLGKVDGYTF.

This clonotype was seen repeatedly, ten times or more. This chain connects TRBV12-3 or TRBV12-4 to TRBJ1-1; D remains unclear. V was cut by 6 bases and J by 5 bases, with 10 bases left in between. There are 12 residues in the CDR3. The CDR3 bases are TGTGCCAGCAGCCCGGCGGGGACTGAAGCTTTCTTT. This codes for CASSPAGTEAFF.

This clonotype was seen many times. V and J are TRBV29-1 and TRBJ1-3; D ambiguous. Germline lookup yields CDR1 SQVTM and CDR2 ANQGSEA. V lost 4 bases and J lost 0, with 10 bases in between. This CDR3 has 14 residues. The CDR3 DNA follows: TGCAGCGTTGCAGAACCAGACTCTGGAAACACCATATATTTT. This codes for CSVAEPDSGNTIYF.

This clonotype was seen many times. The chain joins TRBV29-1 to TRBJ2-7; D ambiguous. Germline V gene data show CDR1 as SQVTM and CDR2 as ANQGSEA. V was shortened by 5 bases and J by 0 bases, with 11 bases between the two germline ends. This CDR3 is built from 13 residues. The CDR3 DNA sequence: TGCAGCGTTCAGCTACTCACCTCCTACGAGCAGTACTTC. Amino acids: CSVQLLTSYEQYF.

This clonotype occurred once. V is TRBV20-1 and J is TRBJ2-1, with TRBD2 as a possible D gene (6 bases). CDR3 size: 15 residues. Germline assignment: CDR1 DFQATT and CDR2 SNEGSKA (reference sequence). Trimming removed 1 base from V and 4 bases from J, with 14 bases in between. CDR3 sequence: CSARGLVGGYNEQFF. The DNA for the CDR3 is TGCAGTGCTAGAGGTCTGGTGGGGGGTTACAATGAGCAGTTCTTC.

This clonotype was found many times. This chain uses TRBV20-1 with TRBJ2-7; 7 bases fit TRBD1. The germline V gene has CDR1 DFQATT and CDR2 SNEGSKA (reference sequence). After removal of 0 bases from V and 2 bases from J, the junction contained 7 bases not matched to a gene. The CDR3 loop spans 15 amino acids. The CDR3: CSARESTTGAYEQYF. The CDR3, as DNA: TGCAGTGCTAGAGAATCGACAACAGGGGCCTACGAGCAGTACTTC.

This clonotype was detected many times. J is TRBJ2-1 and V is TRBV29-1, with 9 bases that match TRBD2. CDR3 size: 17 residues. The germline gives CDR1 SQVTM, CDR2 ANQGSEA. V was clipped by 0 bases and J by 6 bases; unmatched bases: 12. In DNA form, the CDR3 reads TGCAGCGTTGAAGACCCTCGACTAGCGGCAAAGGTCAATGAGCAGTTCTTC. It is translated as CSVEDPRLAAKVNEQFF.

This chain joins TRBV14 and TRBJ2-3, with D perhaps matching TRBD1 or TRBD2 (5 bases each). The CDR3 spans 13 residues. Looked up from germline, CDR1 is SGHDN and CDR2 is FVKESK. With 2 bases removed from V and 6 bases from J, the gap between germline ends came to 9 bases. This CDR3 is CASSQLGTDTQYF. The CDR3 nucleotides read TGTGCCAGCAGCCAATTAGGGACGGATACGCAGTATTTT.

This chain uses TRBV4-2 with TRBJ2-3, with TRBD2 matching over 7 bases. The germline V gene has CDR1 LGHNA and CDR2 YNFKEQ. Trimming removed 4 bases from V and 2 bases from J; junction bases left unmatched: 9. The CDR3 totals 16 residues. The CDR3 nucleotides read TGTGCCAGCAGCCTCGCCGGGGAGCGGGACACAGATACGCAGTATTTT. Translated: CASSLAGERDTDTQYF.

This clonotype was recorded at least ten times. CDR3: CSAEVGVELFF. The CDR3 coding sequence is TGCAGTGCCGAGGTGGGCGTGGAGCTGTTTTTT. The chain has TRBV20-1 and TRBJ2-2, with D uncertain. The CDR3 runs to 11 residues. Trimming removed 6 bases at V and 10 bases at J, with 12 bases between. From germline, CDR1 is DFQATT and CDR2 SNEGSKA (reference sequence).

This clonotype has ten or more counts. This chain's CDR3 is CASREYSNQPQHF. The CDR3 nucleotides are TGTGCCAGCAGGGAATATAGCAATCAGCCCCAGCATTTT. This chain joins TRBV12-3 or TRBV12-4 and TRBJ1-5; D gene ambiguous. The V and J ends lost 6 bases and 0 bases respectively, with 6 bases between them. The CDR3 runs 13 residues.

This clonotype came up many times. The chain couples TRBV4-1 to TRBJ2-2; no definite D call. The CDR3 runs to 18 residues. The germline V and J ends were trimmed by 8 bases and 3 bases, with 25 bases remaining between them. Germline-derived CDR1 and CDR2 are MGHRA and YSYEKL. CDR3 DNA sequence: TGCGCCAGCGCCTCTGGGCCCGGCCCTGTAGCATACACCGGGGAGCTGTTTTTT. The encoded protein is CASASGPGPVAYTGELFF.

In its sample, this clonotype was seen many times. The chain links TRBV20-1 to TRBJ2-7; D possibly corresponds to TRBD1 (5 bases). V shed 7 bases and J shed 6 bases, with 25 bases lying between them. Germline values: CDR1 DFQATT, CDR2 SNEGSKA (reference sequence). This CDR3 contains 15 residues. CDR3 DNA: TGCAGTGTTCCGGGCCAGAAGCTAGGCCAGGGCGAGCAGTACTTC. It codes for CSVPGQKLGQGEQYF.

The sample holds many counts of this clonotype. The chain uses TRBV19 and TRBJ1-5; tentative D call: TRBD1 (5 bases). From germline, CDR1 is LNHDA and CDR2 SQIVND (reference sequence). CDR3 length: 14 amino acids. Trimming removed 4 bases from V and 3 bases from J, with 10 bases in between. As DNA, the CDR3 is TGTGCCAGTAGTACCGACAGTAACAATCAGCCCCAGCATTTT. Encoded protein: CASSTDSNNQPQHF.

Many counts were recorded for this clonotype. The V gene is TRBV5-1, the J gene TRBJ2-7; D assignment may be TRBD1 or TRBD2 (5 bases each). The CDR3 is 15 amino acids. Looked up from germline, CDR1 is SGHRS and CDR2 is YFSETQ. The V end was cut by 4 bases, the J end by 0 bases, with 14 bases between. DNA of the CDR3: TGCGCCAGCAGCCTTTATGGGGGAGCCTCCTACGAGCAGTACTTC. As protein: CASSLYGGASYEQYF.

This clonotype has a count of ten or more. This sequence joins TRBV6-1 and TRBJ1-4; no definite D call. The CDR3 runs to 14 residues. The V and J ends lost 7 bases and 2 bases respectively, with 11 bases between them. The germline gives CDR1 MNHNS, CDR2 SASEGT. The chain's CDR3 is CASTRAVTNEKLFF. In DNA form, the CDR3 reads TGTGCCAGCACCCGGGCGGTGACTAATGAAAAACTGTTTTTT.

In DNA form, the CDR3 reads TGCAGTGCTAGAGCGGGAGGCCTCCAAGAGACCCAGTACTTC. Protein product: CSARAGGLQETQYF. The chain uses TRBV20-1 and TRBJ2-5; the match to TRBD2 covers 7 bases. V shed 1 base, J shed 1 base, and the junction held 3 bases outside the gene matches. The CDR3 runs to 14 residues. Germline-derived CDR1 and CDR2 are DFQATT and SNEGSKA (reference sequence).

This clonotype appeared many times. The chain recombines TRBV20-1 with TRBJ2-3, with a tentative D call TRBD2 (6 bases). Germline lookup yields CDR1 DFQATT and CDR2 SNEGSKA (reference sequence). The CDR3 contains 16 residues. V dropped 6 bases and J dropped 4 bases, with 23 bases sitting between them. The chain's CDR3 is CSATIRRGGLADTQYF. CDR3 bases: TGCAGTGCAACTATCCGGAGGGGCGGCCTTGCAGATACGCAGTATTTT.

Ten or more counts support this clonotype. The chain links TRBV29-1 to TRBJ2-1; no reliable D call. Germline CDR1 reads SQVTM; CDR2 reads ANQGSEA. The CDR3 runs to 12 residues. V was clipped by 2 bases and J by 5 bases, with 7 bases between them. CDR3 in amino acids: CSVEPSNNEQFF. The CDR3 DNA reads as TGCAGCGTTGAACCATCTAACAATGAGCAGTTCTTC.

The V gene is TRBV12-2, the J gene TRBJ2-1; the table's TRBD1 call for D was not verified on the DNA. TRBV12-2 is a pseudogene segment. The CDR3 sequence is 14 residues long. CDR3 sequence: CASRSPRRTHEQFF. The CDR3 DNA is TGTGCAAGTCGCAGCCCCCGACGAACACATGAGCAGTTCTTC.